Each of the 8 T cell receptor beta chains below was sequenced from the same sample in a study of T cells in Graves' hyperthyroidism and ophthalmopathy. The CDR3 regions of TCR beta were amplified from RNA transcripts. In the first-round RT-PCR of the TCR CDR3, the HTBI primer set was used. Each CDR3 protein is one row after TCRdb ran MiXCR on the multiplex PCR reads. The sample includes hundreds of thousands of distinct CDR3 sequences, around 19% of them seen just once. The sample was blood. The receptors were sampled from a man aged 50 to 59 with Graves' ophthalmopathy.

In its sample, this clonotype was seen many times. The rearrangement joins TRBV6-1 to TRBJ2-1, with D uncertain. This CDR3 is built from 16 residues. Trimming took 5 bases from V and 0 from J, leaving 14 bases between them. CDR1 and CDR2 (germline): MNHNS, SASEGT. The CDR3 DNA follows: TGTGCCAGCAGTTTAGGCGAGTGGGGCTCCTACAATGAGCAGTTCTTC. It specifies CASSLGEWGSYNEQFF.

As regards this clonotype: A much larger clonotype is one base distant, so this may be a read error. The chain couples TRBV6-2 or TRBV6-3 to TRBJ2-7, with D possibly being TRBD1 (6 bases). Germline V gene data show CDR1 as MNHEY and CDR2 as SVGEGT. This CDR3 is built from 14 residues. The chain's CDR3 is CATQSPGHNYGQYF. The DNA for the CDR3 is TGTGCCACCCAATCCCCGGGACATAACTACGGGCAGTACTTC.

This clonotype was seen repeatedly, ten times or more. The genes are TRBV5-1 and TRBJ2-7, with TRBD1 matching over 12 bases. The CDR3 covers 14 residues. Germline values: CDR1 SGHRS, CDR2 YFSETQ. V was clipped by 4 bases and J by 6 bases; unmatched bases: 5. In DNA, the CDR3 is TGCGCCAGCAGCGGGGACAGGGGGCTATTCGAGCAGTACTTC. As protein: CASSGDRGLFEQYF. Using reference TRBV5-1 and TRBJ2-7 for the parts outside the CDR3, the full variable domain is KAGVTQTPRYLIKTRGQQVTLSCSPISGHRSVSWYQQTPGQGLQFLFEYFSETQRNKGNFPGRFSGRQFSNSRSEMNVSTLELGDSALYLCASSGDRGLFEQYFGPGTRLTVT.

This clonotype was seen ten or more times. The V gene is TRBV7-9, the J gene TRBJ2-1; 7 nucleotides agree with TRBD1. The germline V gene encodes CDR1 SEHNR and CDR2 FQNEAQ (reference sequence). The CDR3 has 16 residues. V lost 2 bases and J lost 5; bases outside the gene matches: 9. The CDR3 here is CASSLYSGTANNEQFF. The CDR3 region has the DNA TGTGCCAGCAGCTTATACTCTGGGACAGCAAACAATGAGCAGTTCTTC.

This clonotype was observed a handful of times. The CDR3 reads CASSQDRSAPGELFF. In DNA, the CDR3 is TGTGCCAGCAGCCAAGATCGAAGCGCGCCCGGGGAGCTGTTTTTT. V gene TRBV4-2 combines with J gene TRBJ2-2, with D unclear. The V end lost 0 bases, the J end lost 6 bases, and 11 bases lay between the germline ends. The CDR3 is made up of 15 amino acids. Germline assignment: CDR1 LGHNA and CDR2 YNFKEQ.

Many counts were recorded for this clonotype. The gene calls are TRBV5-6 and TRBJ2-3; unclear D gene. The V and J ends lost 3 bases and 0 bases respectively, with 11 bases between them. CDR1 is SGHDT, CDR2 YYEEEE, per germline. The CDR3 covers 15 residues. The CDR3: CASSSVTASTDTQYF. CDR3 sequence (DNA): TGTGCCAGCAGCTCGGTGACGGCTAGCACAGATACGCAGTATTTT. The whole variable domain, remainder taken from reference TRBV5-6 and TRBJ2-3, is DAGVTQSPTHLIKTRGQQVTLRCSPKSGHDTVSWYQQALGQGPQFIFQYYEEEERQRGNFPDRFSGHQFPNYSSELNVNALLLGDSALYLCASSSVTASTDTQYFGPGTRLTVL.

This rearrangement joins TRBV10-1 to TRBJ2-7, with TRBD2 identical over 8 bases. The junction had 12 bases not matched to a gene; V was cut back by 11 bases and J by 6 bases. Per the germline V gene, CDR1 is WNHNN and CDR2 is SYGVQD (reference sequence). CDR3 length: 13 amino acids. The CDR3 protein is CAFGAGEGCEQYF. DNA for the CDR3: TGCGCCTTCGGAGCGGGAGAAGGGTGCGAGCAGTACTTC.

This clonotype was detected only a few times. The rearrangement links TRBV3-1 to TRBJ1-3, with D hard to call. Trimming cost V 1 base and J 0 bases, with 16 bases left between them. Germline values: CDR1 LGHDT, CDR2 YNNKEL (reference sequence). This CDR3 contains 18 residues. The CDR3 coding sequence is TGTGCCAGCAGCCAAGTTCTAGGGCAGTACCTCTCTGGAAACACCATATATTTT. It codes for CASSQVLGQYLSGNTIYF. Combining the CDR3 with reference TRBV3-1 and TRBJ1-3 gives the whole variable domain DTAVSQTPKYLVTQMGNDKSIKCEQNLGHDTMYWYKQDSKKFLKIMFSYNNKELIINETVPNRFSPKSPDKAHLNLHINSLELGDSAVYFCASSQVLGQYLSGNTIYFGEGSWLTVV.